The 31 T cell receptor beta chains below all came from one sample that was sequenced in a study of CXCR3-negative and CXCR3-positive naive CD8 T cells. The libraries of TRB cDNA were constructed through 5' RACE using UMI labels. TCRdb re-called the 5' RACE reads, yielding one record per CDR3 amino acid sequence without DNA. Its table lists more than 40,000 distinct CDR3 sequences. The specimen sequenced was naive CXCR3- CD8+ T cells from blood. Subset described: CD45RO-CCR7+CD27+CD95- naive CD8+ T cells lacking CXCR3 (TNR3-). The receptors stem from a human donor in good health. Some clones in this sample may be carry-over from other donors' samples.

The chain is built from TRBV28 and TRBJ2-7; without DNA, the TCRdb call of TRBD1 cannot be checked. Germline V gives CDR1 MDHEN, CDR2 SYDVKM. The CDR3 has 15 residues. CDR3 region: CASSLRAGTGYEQYF.

The chain has TRBV28 and TRBJ2-1; there is no DNA to check the TCRdb D call of TRBD1. The CDR3 loop spans 16 amino acids. CDR1 and CDR2 (germline): MDHEN, SYDVKM. The CDR3 sequence: CASSFTGAAPYNEQFF.

The chain employs TRBV6-2 or TRBV6-3 and TRBJ1-1; checking the TCRdb D call of TRBD1 is not possible without DNA. There are 15 residues in the CDR3. Per the germline V gene, CDR1 is MNHEY and CDR2 is SVGEGT. CDR3: CASSSAQEMNTEAFF.

The chain recombines TRBV27 with TRBJ2-5. The germline V gene has CDR1 MNHEY and CDR2 SMNVEV (reference sequence). The length of the CDR3 is 15 residues. The CDR3: CASSSTGSERETQYF.

The chain recombines TRBV6-5 with TRBJ2-5. The CDR3 spans 14 residues. The V gene's germline CDR1 is MNHEY and CDR2 SVGAGI. CDR3 in amino acids: CASSYSGQQETQYF.

The chain employs TRBV6-5 and TRBJ2-3; the D call from TCRdb, TRBD2, cannot be confirmed without DNA. The CDR3 loop spans 16 amino acids. In germline, CDR1 is MNHEY, CDR2 SVGAGI. This CDR3 reads CASRPLLAGATDTQYF.

The genes are TRBV7-8 and TRBJ2-3; TCRdb returns TRBD1, unconfirmable since there is no DNA. Per the germline V gene, CDR1 is SGHVS and CDR2 is FQNEAQ. The CDR3 loop spans 15 amino acids. The CDR3 here is CASSLGSGDTDTQYF.

The chain combines TRBV15 with TRBJ2-1; TCRdb's D gene call, TRBD1, goes unchecked for lack of DNA. The CDR3 loop spans 14 amino acids. The germline gives CDR1 LNHNV, CDR2 YYDKDF (reference sequence). CDR3 amino acids: CATSIRDRYNEQFF. The complete variable domain, with remaining parts taken from reference TRBV15 and TRBJ2-1, reads DAMVIQNPRYQVTQFGKPVTLSCSQTLNHNVMYWYQQKSSQAPKLLFHYYDKDFNNEADTPDNFQSRRPNTSFCFLDIRSPGLGDTAMYLCATSIRDRYNEQFFGPGTRLTVL.

V gene TRBV7-9 combines with J gene TRBJ2-7; TCRdb lists TRBD2, though no DNA is available to test this call. The CDR3 is made up of 14 amino acids. Germline V gene sequence: CDR1 SEHNR, CDR2 FQNEAQ (reference sequence). CDR3 loop: CASSQTGPTYEQYF.

The CDR3 reads CAIIDEADTDTQYF. The V gene is TRBV10-3, the J gene TRBJ2-3. CDR3 length: 14 amino acids. CDR1 and CDR2 from the germline V gene are ENHRY and SYGVKD.

The genes are TRBV6-2 or TRBV6-3 and TRBJ1-5; without DNA, the TCRdb call of TRBD1 cannot be checked. The CDR3 is made up of 12 amino acids. Germline-derived CDR1 and CDR2 are MNHEY and SVGEGT. CDR3 residues: CASSYGGAPQHF.

This CDR3 reads CASSTRTGEKNIQYF. The chain has TRBV21-1 and TRBJ2-4; TCRdb's D call, TRBD1, is unchecked because there is no DNA. TRBV21-1 is listed as a pseudogene. The CDR3 is 15 amino acids.

The chain carries TRBV11-2 and TRBJ1-3; TCRdb gives TRBD1 as the D gene, but with no DNA this cannot be confirmed. The CDR3 sequence is 16 residues long. Germline-derived CDR1 and CDR2 are SGHAT and FQNNGV. The CDR3 protein is CASSPNRAGFGNTIYF.

The chain is built from TRBV7-9 and TRBJ1-1. This CDR3 contains 14 residues. Germline-derived CDR1 and CDR2 are SEHNR and FQNEAQ (reference sequence). CDR3 amino acids: CASSLGSLNTEAFF.

V usage is TRBV28 and J usage is TRBJ1-5; TCRdb's D call of TRBD1 is untestable without DNA. This CDR3 spans 17 amino acids. Germline CDR1 reads MDHEN; CDR2 reads SYDVKM. The CDR3 sequence: CASSPETRQGNNQPQHF.

The rearrangement links TRBV12-3 or TRBV12-4 to TRBJ2-3; the TCRdb call, TRBD1, lacks DNA for checking. The CDR3 consists of 15 residues. This CDR3 reads CASSYGQGESDTQYF.

The chain uses TRBV11-1 and TRBJ2-7; the TCRdb D gene call, TRBD1, has no DNA to confirm it. The germline gives CDR1 SGHAT, CDR2 FQDESV (reference sequence). The CDR3 runs 14 residues. CDR3: CASSFPTASYEQYF.

The genes are TRBV5-1 and TRBJ2-5. This CDR3 region has 14 residues. Germline V CDR1 and CDR2: SGHRS, YFSETQ. The CDR3: CASSLDSDQETQYF.

This chain connects TRBV7-9 to TRBJ2-5; TCRdb designates TRBD2, a call that cannot be tested without DNA. Germline CDR1 is SEHNR and CDR2 is FQNEAQ (reference sequence). This CDR3 contains 13 residues. The CDR3: CASRGDGGETQYF.

CDR3: CASSLSQTMNTEAFF. The gene calls are TRBV27 and TRBJ1-1. In germline, CDR1 is MNHEY, CDR2 SMNVEV (reference sequence). CDR3 length: 15 residues.

The genes are TRBV12-3 or TRBV12-4 and TRBJ2-7; TCRdb's assignment of TRBD1 cannot be checked, as there is no DNA. The CDR3 is made up of 14 amino acids. The CDR3 sequence: CASSLDDRDYEQYF.

The genes are TRBV4-3 and TRBJ1-2. Germline V gene data show CDR1 as LGHNA and CDR2 as YSLEER. The CDR3 spans 15 residues. The CDR3 loop is CASSQVAVSSYGYTF.

The rearrangement uses TRBV18 and TRBJ2-3. The germline V gene encodes CDR1 KGHSH and CDR2 LQKENI. The CDR3 contains 15 residues. CDR3 in amino acids: CASSPAGGGTDTQYF.

The J gene is TRBJ2-5, the V gene TRBV5-1; TCRdb's D call, TRBD1, is unchecked because there is no DNA. Germline CDR1 is SGHRS and CDR2 is YFSETQ. There are 15 residues in the CDR3. CDR3 region: CASSVLGTDRETQYF.

V usage is TRBV7-3 and J usage is TRBJ2-1; TCRdb's D call, TRBD1, is unchecked because there is no DNA. Germline assignment: CDR1 SGHTA and CDR2 FQGTGA. The CDR3 length is 14 residues. CDR3 in amino acids: CASSSYQGSNEQFF.

The V call is TRBV6-4, the J call TRBJ2-1. The CDR3 is made up of 12 amino acids. The germline V gene encodes CDR1 MRHNA and CDR2 SNTAGT. The CDR3 is CASSDSNFEQFF.

V usage is TRBV20-1 and J usage is TRBJ2-7. This CDR3 is 12 amino acids long. Germline CDR1 and CDR2: DFQATT and SNEGSKA (reference sequence). The CDR3 protein is CSASPEAYEQYF.

This clonotype is deemed medium-sized by its frequency. The chain employs TRBV5-1 and TRBJ2-7. The CDR3 contains 13 residues. Germline loops: CDR1 SGHRS, CDR2 YFSETQ. This CDR3 reads CASSLDRSYEQYF.

This clonotype is classed as medium-sized by frequency. The V call is TRBV4-3, the J call TRBJ1-2; TCRdb outputs TRBD1, but without DNA this stays unchecked. The CDR3 sequence is 16 residues long. Germline V gene sequence: CDR1 LGHNA, CDR2 YSLEER. CDR3 residues: CASSQVYRRTNYGYTF.

This clonotype ranks as medium-sized in terms of frequency. The CDR3 is CASSLAMAGPESREQFF. The V call is TRBV11-2, the J call TRBJ2-1; TCRdb picks TRBD1, but there is no DNA to check that call. Germline CDR1 is SGHAT and CDR2 is FQNNGV. The CDR3 consists of 17 residues.

Here the CDR3 reads CATRGGLYTDTQYF. V is TRBV19 and J is TRBJ2-3; TCRdb lists TRBD1, though no DNA is available to test this call. The CDR3 runs to 14 residues. The V gene's germline CDR1 is LNHDA and CDR2 SQIVND (reference sequence).